One sample yielded the 30 T cell receptor beta chains listed below, sequenced in a study of cytomegalovirus exposure and HLA in healthy donors. Sequenced by immunoSEQ multiplex PCR; TCRdb stores in-frame clones only, minus some. This sample has 220,000 or so clones, with approximately 88% found just once. Sequencing was performed on PBMCs. These receptors were obtained from a woman in her thirties in good health and CMV-seropositive.

This clone was seen only once. This sequence joins TRBV6-5 and TRBJ1-1; 7 nucleotides line up with TRBD1. The ends lost 11 bases at V and 1 base at J; junction bases unmatched: 7. The CDR3 is 13 amino acids. The V gene's germline CDR1 is MNHEY and CDR2 SVGAGI. The DNA for the CDR3 is TGTGCCGCCGGACAGGCTGGGAACACTGAAGCTTTCTTT. Its protein is CAAGQAGNTEAFF.

V and J are TRBV4-3 and TRBJ2-2; possible D gene TRBD2, 6 bases. Germline V gene data show CDR1 as LGHNA and CDR2 as YSLEER. This CDR3 spans 16 amino acids. With 1 base removed from V and 3 bases from J, the gap between germline ends came to 12 bases. CDR3 sequence: CASSQVGGKDTGELFF. The CDR3 DNA sequence: TGCGCCAGCAGCCAAGTTGGCGGGAAGGACACCGGGGAGCTGTTTTTT.

The rearrangement uses TRBV2 and TRBJ2-7, with D maybe TRBD2 (5 bases). Trimming stripped 7 bases from V and 0 bases from J, with 7 bases between. Germline V gives CDR1 SNHLY, CDR2 FYNNEI. CDR3 length: 12 amino acids. The CDR3 sequence: CASKRYSYEQYF. CDR3 in DNA: TGTGCCAGCAAGCGGTACTCCTACGAGCAGTACTTC.

The V gene is TRBV7-3, the J gene TRBJ2-1, with a possible D match to TRBD2 (6 bases). Germline values: CDR1 SGHTA, CDR2 FQGTGA. V lost 1 base and J lost 8, with 15 bases in between. The CDR3 is made up of 15 amino acids. The CDR3 region is CASSLRGESRDEQFF. The DNA of the CDR3 is TGTGCCAGCAGCTTAAGGGGGGAAAGTAGAGATGAGCAGTTCTTC.

The chain recombines TRBV4-3 with TRBJ2-7, with D hard to call. The CDR3 runs to 14 residues. Germline-derived CDR1 and CDR2 are LGHNA and YSLEER. Deletions cut 3 bases from V and 3 bases from J, with 12 bases between. The CDR3 DNA is TGCGCCAGCAGCCAGGCCCCTTTCTACTACGAGCAGTACTTC. It specifies CASSQAPFYYEQYF.

This chain joins TRBV20-1 and TRBJ1-2; the D gene is possibly TRBD1 (6 bases). Germline CDR1 is DFQATT and CDR2 is SNEGSKA (reference sequence). This CDR3 has 11 amino acids. V lost 3 bases to trimming and J lost 9 bases, with 11 bases between them. CDR3 in DNA: TGCAGTGCTAGTCACAGGGACAGCTACACCTTC. Its translation: CSASHRDSYTF.

CDR3 loop: CASSSARDGPYEQYF. For the CDR3, the DNA is TGTGCCAGCAGCTCCGCCCGGGACGGACCCTACGAGCAGTACTTC. The rearrangement uses TRBV7-9 and TRBJ2-7, with D tentatively TRBD1 or TRBD2 (5 bases each). CDR3 size: 15 residues. Germline assignment: CDR1 SEHNR and CDR2 FQNEAQ (reference sequence). Trimming took off 4 bases at V and 2 bases at J, with 15 bases between the two ends.

The gene calls are TRBV28 and TRBJ2-3; the match to TRBD2 covers 8 bases. Germline CDR1 is MDHEN and CDR2 is SYDVKM. This CDR3 contains 17 residues. Losses at the gene ends were 5 bases for V and 3 bases for J; bases not matched to a gene: 13. CDR3 nucleotide sequence: TGTGCCAGCAGTCCGGGACTAGTTCTGTTCGCGACAGATACGCAGTATTTT. Translated, it gives CASSPGLVLFATDTQYF.

V is TRBV5-6 and J is TRBJ2-7; D possibly uses TRBD1 or TRBD2 (6 bases each). Germline V CDR1 and CDR2: SGHDT, YYEEEE. CDR3 size: 18 residues. Trimming stripped 2 bases from V and 0 bases from J, with 21 bases between. The CDR3 loop is CASSFGGPLLRSSYEQYF. Written as DNA, the CDR3 is TGTGCCAGCAGCTTCGGGGGCCCTTTACTAAGGAGCTCCTACGAGCAGTACTTC.

This clone was observed a few times. The rearrangement links TRBV5-1 to TRBJ1-2, with D maybe TRBD1 (5 bases). The germline V gene encodes CDR1 SGHRS and CDR2 YFSETQ. The CDR3 has 16 residues. Trimming pared 1 base from V and 1 base from J, leaving 14 bases between. The CDR3, as DNA: TGCGCCAGCAGCTTGAATTCGGGTCAGGGTAACTATGGCTACACCTTC. It specifies CASSLNSGQGNYGYTF.

The rearrangement joins TRBV11-1 to TRBJ2-1; 7 bases agree with TRBD2. Germline V gives CDR1 SGHAT, CDR2 FQDESV (reference sequence). The length of the CDR3 is 16 residues. Trimming removed 2 bases from V and 6 bases from J; junction bases left unmatched: 10. CDR3 nucleotide sequence: TGTGCCAGCAGCTTAATCGTTGGCGGGAGCAGCAATGAGCAGTTCTTC. Translation gives CASSLIVGGSSNEQFF.

The chain combines TRBV9 with TRBJ2-5; D assignment may be TRBD1 or TRBD2 (5 bases each). The CDR3 has 14 residues. Germline V gene data show CDR1 as SGDLS and CDR2 as YYNGEE. V lost 4 bases and J 2 bases, leaving 12 bases between the germline ends. The CDR3 spells CASSFSGAQETQYF. CDR3 nucleotide sequence: TGTGCCAGCAGCTTCTCCGGGGCACAAGAGACCCAGTACTTC.

The chain has TRBV6-1 and TRBJ2-7; D gene ambiguous. The germline gives CDR1 MNHNS, CDR2 SASEGT. Between the trimmed V and J ends, which lost 8 bases and 5 bases, there was a span of 13 bases. The CDR3 totals 12 residues. CDR3 loop: CASSSSENEQYF. Written as DNA, the CDR3 is TGTGCCAGCTCCTCCAGTGAGAACGAGCAGTACTTC.

The genes are TRBV5-6 and TRBJ2-1; 7 bases are shared with TRBD2. Germline V lookup: CDR1 SGHDT, CDR2 YYEEEE. The CDR3 covers 17 residues. V was clipped by 4 bases and J by 7 bases; unmatched bases: 17. The CDR3: CASSLIPAGRSLNEQFF. CDR3 nucleotides: TGTGCCAGCAGCCTAATCCCAGCGGGGAGATCCCTAAATGAGCAGTTCTTC.

The gene calls are TRBV2 and TRBJ1-1; D unclear. With 8 bases removed from V and 3 bases from J, the gap between germline ends came to 7 bases. This CDR3 contains 11 residues. Per germline, CDR1 SNHLY and CDR2 FYNNEI. In DNA form, the CDR3 reads TGTGCCAGCTTCAGAGACACTGAAGCTTTCTTT. Its protein is CASFRDTEAFF.

The CDR3 protein is CASSLGGRAYNEQFF. In nucleotides, the CDR3 is TGTGCCAGCAGTTTGGGCGGGAGGGCCTACAATGAGCAGTTCTTC. The V gene is TRBV27, the J gene TRBJ2-1; 9 nucleotides align to TRBD2. The CDR3 runs 15 residues. Germline CDR1 and CDR2: MNHEY and SMNVEV (reference sequence). The V gene end was trimmed by 3 bases and the J gene end by 2 bases; junction bases not matched to a gene: 2.

The chain recombines TRBV15 with TRBJ1-5; D call uncertain. Trimming removed 0 bases at V and 7 bases at J, with 10 bases between. CDR3 size: 14 residues. Per germline, CDR1 LNHNV and CDR2 YYDKDF (reference sequence). Here the CDR3 reads CATSREQGNQPQHF. The CDR3 DNA reads as TGTGCCACCAGCAGAGAACAAGGGAACCAGCCCCAGCATTTT.

V gene TRBV28 combines with J gene TRBJ1-1; possibly TRBD1 for D (6 bases). Germline V gene lookup returns CDR1 MDHEN and CDR2 SYDVKM. The CDR3 covers 12 residues. V shed 2 bases and J shed 11 bases, with 12 bases lying between them. CDR3 sequence (DNA): TGTGCCAGCAGTTTACAGGGGCTGGTCGCTTTCTTT. Its protein product is CASSLQGLVAFF.

Here the CDR3 DNA reads TGCAGCGTCCTAGCGGGAGTAGGGGAGACCCAGTACTTC. Its protein is CSVLAGVGETQYF. This chain links TRBV29-1 with TRBJ2-5, with 10 bases fitting TRBD2. The CDR3 has 13 amino acids. The germline V gene encodes CDR1 SQVTM and CDR2 ANQGSEA. The V and J ends lost 6 bases and 5 bases, in that order; junction bases with no gene match: 6.

This CDR3 reads CASSFLGTPLTYEQYF. CDR3 sequence (DNA): TGTGCCAGCAGCTTTTTAGGGACTCCGTTAACGTACGAGCAGTACTTC. The chain is built from TRBV5-6 and TRBJ2-7; a weak D match, TRBD2 (6 bases). This CDR3 comprises 16 residues. Germline assignment: CDR1 SGHDT and CDR2 YYEEEE. V lost 2 bases and J lost 4, with 19 bases in between.

The rearrangement links TRBV25-1 to TRBJ2-1; tentative D call: TRBD2 (5 bases). V lost 6 bases and J lost 9, with 15 bases in between. CDR3 size: 13 residues. Germline lookup yields CDR1 MGHDK and CDR2 SYGVNS. CDR3 sequence: CASRPTEAVEQFF. The DNA for the CDR3 is TGTGCCAGCAGACCAACGGAGGCGGTTGAGCAGTTCTTC.

J is TRBJ2-2 and V is TRBV6-6; D is ambiguous. Trimming removed 2 bases from V and 2 bases from J, with 9 bases in between. The V gene's germline CDR1 is MNHNY and CDR2 SVGAGI (reference sequence). CDR3 length: 15 residues. CDR3 loop: CASSYLHSNTGELFF. CDR3 sequence (DNA): TGTGCCAGCAGTTACCTCCACTCAAACACCGGGGAGCTGTTTTTT.

This chain joins TRBV6-1 and TRBJ1-1; D is perhaps TRBD1 (5 bases). Germline V lookup: CDR1 MNHNS, CDR2 SASEGT. This CDR3 comprises 15 residues. The V gene lost 7 bases and the J gene lost 2 bases, with 17 bases spanning the gap. The CDR3 spells CASTQFGGINTEAFF. The CDR3 coding sequence is TGTGCCAGCACCCAGTTCGGGGGGATTAACACTGAAGCTTTCTTT.

In the case of this clone: The same CDR3 also results from other DNA sequences found in this sample. The V and J genes are TRBV2 and TRBJ2-5; the match to TRBD1 covers 7 bases. The junction had 0 bases not matched to a gene; V was cut back by 4 bases and J by 1 base. There are 13 residues in the CDR3. The germline V gene encodes CDR1 SNHLY and CDR2 FYNNEI. CDR3 bases: TGTGCCAGCAGTGGGGACAGCCAAGAGACCCAGTACTTC. Its protein is CASSGDSQETQYF.

Here the CDR3 reads CASSQGGALLNEQFF. The CDR3 DNA follows: TGCGCCAGCAGCCAAGGAGGGGCGCTTTTGAATGAGCAGTTCTTC. The chain recombines TRBV4-1 with TRBJ2-1, with D perhaps given as TRBD1 or TRBD2 (5 bases each). This CDR3 region has 15 residues. V lost 1 base and J 7 bases, leaving 14 bases between the germline ends. The germline gives CDR1 MGHRA, CDR2 YSYEKL.

The chain couples TRBV7-2 to TRBJ1-3, with D hard to call. This CDR3 is 12 amino acids long. The germline V and J ends were trimmed by 1 base and 9 bases, with 7 bases remaining between them. The V gene's germline CDR1 is SGHTA and CDR2 FQGNSA. CDR3: CASSLEVGTIYF. For the CDR3, the DNA is TGTGCCAGCAGCTTAGAAGTAGGCACCATATATTTT.

This clone has just a few counts. The gene calls are TRBV6-5 and TRBJ2-3; 7 positions match TRBD1. CDR1 is MNHEY and CDR2 is SVGAGI in the germline V gene. After removal of 3 bases from V and 0 bases from J, the junction contained 3 bases not matched to a gene. The CDR3 runs 15 residues. The CDR3 is CASSYGQDSTDTQYF. In nucleotides, the CDR3 is TGTGCCAGCAGTTATGGACAGGATAGCACAGATACGCAGTATTTT.

The chain is built from TRBV10-3 and TRBJ1-2; possibly TRBD1 for D (5 bases). CDR3 length equals 15 residues. The germline V gene encodes CDR1 ENHRY and CDR2 SYGVKD. V lost 5 bases and J 7 bases, leaving 20 bases between the germline ends. For the CDR3, the DNA is TGTGCCATCAGTTTAAACCCGGGGCAGGGTGGTGGCTACACCTTC. Amino acid sequence: CAISLNPGQGGGYTF.

This chain joins TRBV27 and TRBJ2-7; 7 bases agree with TRBD1. CDR1 MNHEY and CDR2 SMNVEV come from the germline V gene (reference sequence). CDR3 length: 16 residues. J gave up 3 bases and V 3 bases, and 11 bases lay outside the gene matches. This chain's CDR3 is CASSFLARTGNYEQYF. The CDR3 region has the DNA TGTGCCAGCAGTTTTTTAGCTCGGACAGGCAACTACGAGCAGTACTTC.

V gene TRBV11-2 combines with J gene TRBJ1-2; D ambiguous. The CDR3 sequence is 16 residues long. Germline V CDR1 and CDR2: SGHAT, FQNNGV. The ends were cut back, 3 bases at V and 6 bases at J, with 20 bases in the middle. CDR3 sequence: CASSFRLDSSADGYTF. The CDR3 nucleotides are TGTGCCAGCAGCTTTCGCCTGGACTCCTCTGCCGATGGCTACACCTTC.